Shown below are 8 T cell receptor beta chains from a single sample sequenced in a study of IL-17A CD8 T cells in psoriatic arthritis synovium. TCRdb keeps only in-frame clones here, not all; method: immunoSEQ multiplex PCR. This table holds around 2,000 clones, around 70% found once. Magnetically isolated CD3+ T cells were stimulated roughly 1.4 hours with PMA and ionomycin. Synovial fluid was aspirated from actively inflamed joints of psoriatic arthritis patients. The specimen sequenced was IFN-gamma+ CD8+ T cells from synovial fluid. Documented subset: IL-17A-IFNgamma+ memory CD8+ (Tc1) cells. The receptors originated from a human donor with psoriatic arthritis.

This clone was recorded a few times. The CDR3 DNA reads as TGCGCCAGCAGCTTGGTCGGCGGCACACTGTTTTTT. It codes for CASSLVGGTLFF. V usage is TRBV5-1 and J usage is TRBJ1-4; D remains ambiguous. The CDR3 consists of 12 residues. Germline assignment: CDR1 SGHRS and CDR2 YFSETQ. The ends were cut back, 0 bases at V and 13 bases at J, with 10 bases in the middle.

In this sample, this clone turned up a few times. The chain couples TRBV19 to TRBJ1-2; no clear D. V was shortened by 5 bases and J by 4 bases, with 8 bases between the two germline ends. Looked up from germline, CDR1 is LNHDA and CDR2 is SQIVND (reference sequence). The CDR3 has 12 residues. The CDR3 DNA reads as TGTGCCAGTAGTCATGGGTCCTATGGCTACACCTTC. Translation gives CASSHGSYGYTF.

The V gene is TRBV5-4, the J gene TRBJ2-4; D is possibly TRBD1 or TRBD2 (5 bases each). This CDR3 comprises 12 residues. Germline V lookup: CDR1 SGHNT, CDR2 YYREEE (reference sequence). V lost 7 bases and J lost 6, with 11 bases in between. The DNA of the CDR3 is TGTGCCAGCTCCGGGACGACAAACATTCAGTACTTC. This codes for CASSGTTNIQYF.

This chain joins TRBV2 and TRBJ2-3, with 11 bases aligning to TRBD2. Germline CDR1 and CDR2: SNHLY and FYNNEI. V trimming: 9 bases; J trimming: 2 bases; junction bases outside the gene matches: 7. The CDR3 extends over 15 amino acids. The CDR3 DNA is TGTGCCAGATCCATAGCGGGAGGGGACACAGATACGCAGTATTTT. Amino acid sequence: CARSIAGGDTDTQYF.

The chain is built from TRBV6-4 and TRBJ2-3; 7 bases match TRBD2. Trimming took 2 bases from V and 0 from J; bases not matched to a gene: 2. CDR1 and CDR2 (germline): MRHNA, SNTAGT. CDR3 length equals 15 residues. CDR3 loop: CASSDASGSTDTQYF. In DNA form, the CDR3 reads TGTGCCAGCAGTGACGCTAGCGGTAGCACAGATACGCAGTATTTT.

This clone was counted only a few times. The rearrangement links TRBV28 to TRBJ2-6, with 12 bases matching TRBD1. The CDR3 sequence is 18 residues long. Per germline, CDR1 MDHEN and CDR2 SYDVKM. The V segment lost 3 bases and the J segment 4 bases; nucleotides outside the gene matches: 7. This chain's CDR3 is CASSFEGQGAWGANVLTF. CDR3 DNA sequence: TGTGCCAGCAGTTTCGAGGGACAGGGGGCGTGGGGGGCCAACGTCCTGACTTTC.

In its sample, this clone was seen once. V and J are TRBV27 and TRBJ2-1; D ambiguous. The ends were cut back, 4 bases at V and 2 bases at J, with 18 bases in the middle. Per the germline V gene, CDR1 is MNHEY and CDR2 is SMNVEV (reference sequence). This CDR3 has 17 residues. Written as DNA, the CDR3 is TGTGCCAGCAGTTCGTTAACATCGTCCTTCACCTACAATGAGCAGTTCTTC. It translates to CASSSLTSSFTYNEQFF.

CDR3 loop: CASSASGSTDTQYF. The CDR3 bases are TGTGCCAGCAGTGCTAGCGGGAGCACAGATACGCAGTATTTT. The chain employs TRBV6-4 and TRBJ2-3, with 8 nucleotides matching TRBD2. Germline V gene sequence: CDR1 MRHNA, CDR2 SNTAGT. The ends lost 4 bases at V and 0 bases at J; junction bases unmatched: 0. The CDR3 sequence is 14 residues long.